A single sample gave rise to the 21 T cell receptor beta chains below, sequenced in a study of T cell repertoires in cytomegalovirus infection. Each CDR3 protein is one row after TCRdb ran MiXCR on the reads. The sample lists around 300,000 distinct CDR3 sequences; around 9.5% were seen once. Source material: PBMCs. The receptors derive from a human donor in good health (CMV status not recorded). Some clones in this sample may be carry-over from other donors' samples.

This chain's CDR3 is CASSERIASPEQFF. In DNA form, the CDR3 reads TGTGCCAGCAGTGAGAGGATAGCGAGCCCCGAGCAGTTCTTC. The chain employs TRBV2 and TRBJ2-1; possible D gene TRBD2, 5 bases. The V gene's germline CDR1 is SNHLY and CDR2 FYNNEI. V was clipped by 3 bases and J by 10 bases, with 16 bases between them. This CDR3 spans 14 amino acids.

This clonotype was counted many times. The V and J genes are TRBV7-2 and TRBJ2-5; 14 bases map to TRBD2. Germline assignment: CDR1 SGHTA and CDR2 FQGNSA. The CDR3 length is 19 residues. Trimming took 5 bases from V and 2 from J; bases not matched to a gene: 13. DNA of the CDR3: TGTGCCAGCAGCCGCCGTGCCGGGACTAGCGGGGGCGGGCAAGAGACCCAGTACTTC. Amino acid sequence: CASSRRAGTSGGGQETQYF.

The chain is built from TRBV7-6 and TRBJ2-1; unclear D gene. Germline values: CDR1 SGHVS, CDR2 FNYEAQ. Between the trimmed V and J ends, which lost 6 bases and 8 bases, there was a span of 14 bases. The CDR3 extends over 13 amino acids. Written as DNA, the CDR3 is TGTGCCAGCAGTTTGGCTGGTTCGGATGAGCAGTTCTTC. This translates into CASSLAGSDEQFF.

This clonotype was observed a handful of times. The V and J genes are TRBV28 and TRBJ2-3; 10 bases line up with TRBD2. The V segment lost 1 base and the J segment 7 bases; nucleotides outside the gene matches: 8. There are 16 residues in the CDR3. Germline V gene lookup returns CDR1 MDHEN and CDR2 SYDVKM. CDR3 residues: CASSLSSSGSINTQYF. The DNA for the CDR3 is TGTGCCAGCAGTTTATCCTCTAGCGGGAGTATAAATACGCAGTATTTT.

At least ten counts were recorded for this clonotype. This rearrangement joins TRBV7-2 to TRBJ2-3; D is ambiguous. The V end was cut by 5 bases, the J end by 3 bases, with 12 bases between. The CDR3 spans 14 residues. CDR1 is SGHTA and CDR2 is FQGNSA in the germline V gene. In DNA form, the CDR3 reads TGTGCCAGCAGCCCGTACGGCGCGACAGATACGCAGTATTTT. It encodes CASSPYGATDTQYF.

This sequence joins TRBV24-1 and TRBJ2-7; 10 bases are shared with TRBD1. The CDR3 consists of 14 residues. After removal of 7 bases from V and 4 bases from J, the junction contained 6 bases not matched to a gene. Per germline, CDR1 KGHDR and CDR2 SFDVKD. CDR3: CATRRGTGAYEQYF. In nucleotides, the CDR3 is TGTGCCACCAGGAGGGGGACAGGGGCATACGAGCAGTACTTC.

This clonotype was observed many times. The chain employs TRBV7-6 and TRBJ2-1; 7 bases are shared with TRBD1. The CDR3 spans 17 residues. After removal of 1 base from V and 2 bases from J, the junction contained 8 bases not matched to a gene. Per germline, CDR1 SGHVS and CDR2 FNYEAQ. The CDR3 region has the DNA TGTGCCAGCAGCTTAGTCTTCGGGACAGCCCCCTACAATGAGCAGTTCTTC. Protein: CASSLVFGTAPYNEQFF. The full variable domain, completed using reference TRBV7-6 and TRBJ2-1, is GAGVSQSPRYKVTKRGQDVALRCDPISGHVSLYWYRQALGQGPEFLTYFNYEAQQDKSGLPNDRFSAERPEGSISTLTIQRTEQRDSAMYRCASSLVFGTAPYNEQFFGPGTRLTVL.

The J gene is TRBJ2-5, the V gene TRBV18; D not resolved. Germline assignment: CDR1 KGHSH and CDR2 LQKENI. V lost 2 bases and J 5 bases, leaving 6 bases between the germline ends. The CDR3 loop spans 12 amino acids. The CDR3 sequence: CASSPKRETQYF. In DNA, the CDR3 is TGTGCCAGCTCACCAAAAAGGGAGACCCAGTACTTC. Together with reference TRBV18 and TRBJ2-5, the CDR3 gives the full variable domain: NAGVMQNPRHLVRRRGQEARLRCSPMKGHSHVYWYRQLPEEGLKFMVYLQKENIIDESGMPKERFSAEFPKEGPSILRIQQVVRGDSAAYFCASSPKRETQYFGPGTRLLVL.

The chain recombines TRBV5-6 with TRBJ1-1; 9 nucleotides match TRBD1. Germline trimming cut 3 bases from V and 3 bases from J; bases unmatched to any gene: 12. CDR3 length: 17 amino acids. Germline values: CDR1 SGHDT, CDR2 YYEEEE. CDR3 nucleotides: TGTGCCAGCAGCTGGGGACAGGGATTGGGGTTGGACACTGAAGCTTTCTTT. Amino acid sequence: CASSWGQGLGLDTEAFF. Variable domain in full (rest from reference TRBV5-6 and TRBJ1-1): DAGVTQSPTHLIKTRGQQVTLRCSPKSGHDTVSWYQQALGQGPQFIFQYYEEEERQRGNFPDRFSGHQFPNYSSELNVNALLLGDSALYLCASSWGQGLGLDTEAFFGQGTRLTVV.

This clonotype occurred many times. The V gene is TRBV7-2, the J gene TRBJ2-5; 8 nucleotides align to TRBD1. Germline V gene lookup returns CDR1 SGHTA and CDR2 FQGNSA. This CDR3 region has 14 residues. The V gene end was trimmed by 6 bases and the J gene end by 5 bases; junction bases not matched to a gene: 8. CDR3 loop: CASRRTGWRETQYF. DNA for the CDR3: TGTGCCAGCAGACGGACAGGGTGGCGGGAGACCCAGTACTTC.

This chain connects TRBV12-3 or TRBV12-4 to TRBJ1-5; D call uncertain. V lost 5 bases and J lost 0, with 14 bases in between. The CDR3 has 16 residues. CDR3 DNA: TGTGCCAGCAGTCCCCGAAGGACCTATAGCAATCAGCCCCAGCATTTT. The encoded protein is CASSPRRTYSNQPQHF.

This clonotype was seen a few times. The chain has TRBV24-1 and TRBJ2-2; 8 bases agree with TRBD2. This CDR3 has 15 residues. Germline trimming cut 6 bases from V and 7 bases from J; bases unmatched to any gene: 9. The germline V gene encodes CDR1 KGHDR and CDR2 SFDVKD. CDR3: CATSTLGTSGGELFF. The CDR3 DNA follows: TGTGCCACCAGTACACTGGGGACTAGTGGCGGGGAGCTGTTTTTT.

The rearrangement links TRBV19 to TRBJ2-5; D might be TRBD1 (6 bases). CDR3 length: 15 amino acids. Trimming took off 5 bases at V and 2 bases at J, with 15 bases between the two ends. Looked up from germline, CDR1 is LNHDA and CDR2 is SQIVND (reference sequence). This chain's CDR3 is CASSSRQDRQETQYF. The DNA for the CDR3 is TGTGCCAGTAGTTCCCGACAGGATAGACAAGAGACCCAGTACTTC.

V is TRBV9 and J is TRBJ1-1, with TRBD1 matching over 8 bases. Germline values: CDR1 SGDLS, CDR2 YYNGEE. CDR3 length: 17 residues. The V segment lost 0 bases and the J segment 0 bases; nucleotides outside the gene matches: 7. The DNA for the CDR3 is TGTGCCAGCAGCGTAGCTACAGGGGGGGGATTGAACACTGAAGCTTTCTTT. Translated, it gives CASSVATGGGLNTEAFF.

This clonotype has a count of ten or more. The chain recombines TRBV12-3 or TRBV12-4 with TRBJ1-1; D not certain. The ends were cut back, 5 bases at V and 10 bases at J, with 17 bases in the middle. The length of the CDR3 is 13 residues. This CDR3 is CASSRTRVVGAFF. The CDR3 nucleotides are TGTGCCAGCAGTCGGACCCGGGTGGTAGGAGCTTTCTTT.

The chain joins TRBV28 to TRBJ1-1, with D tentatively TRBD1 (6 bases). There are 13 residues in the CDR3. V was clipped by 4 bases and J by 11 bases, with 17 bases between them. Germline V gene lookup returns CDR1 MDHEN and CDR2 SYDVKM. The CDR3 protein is CASSSPTQGSAFF. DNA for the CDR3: TGTGCCAGCAGTTCTCCGACCCAGGGGTCCGCTTTCTTT.

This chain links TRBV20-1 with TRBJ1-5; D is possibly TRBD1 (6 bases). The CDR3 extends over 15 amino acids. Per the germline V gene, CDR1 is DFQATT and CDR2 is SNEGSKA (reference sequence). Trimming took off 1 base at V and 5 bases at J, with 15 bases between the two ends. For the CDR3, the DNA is TGCAGTGCTAGAGTAGGGGGGCCAAGGGATCAGCCCCAGCATTTT. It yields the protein CSARVGGPRDQPQHF.

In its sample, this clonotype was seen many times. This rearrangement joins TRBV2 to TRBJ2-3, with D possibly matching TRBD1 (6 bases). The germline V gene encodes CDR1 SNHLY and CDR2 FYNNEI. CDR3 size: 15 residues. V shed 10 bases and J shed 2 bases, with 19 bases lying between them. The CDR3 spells CAITPGTPFTDTQYF. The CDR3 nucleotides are TGTGCCATCACGCCTGGGACACCGTTCACAGATACGCAGTATTTT. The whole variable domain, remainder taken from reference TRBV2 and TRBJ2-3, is EPEVTQTPSHQVTQMGQEVILRCVPISNHLYFYWYRQILGQKVEFLVSFYNNEISEKSEIFDDQFSVERPDGSNFTLKIRSTKLEDSAMYFCAITPGTPFTDTQYFGPGTRLTVL.

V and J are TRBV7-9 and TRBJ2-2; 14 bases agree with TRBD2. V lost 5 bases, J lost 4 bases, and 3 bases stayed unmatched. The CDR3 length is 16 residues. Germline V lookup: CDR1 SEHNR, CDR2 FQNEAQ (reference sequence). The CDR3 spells CASSIGLAGGTGELFF. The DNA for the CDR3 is TGTGCCAGCAGCATAGGACTAGCGGGAGGCACCGGGGAGCTGTTTTTT.

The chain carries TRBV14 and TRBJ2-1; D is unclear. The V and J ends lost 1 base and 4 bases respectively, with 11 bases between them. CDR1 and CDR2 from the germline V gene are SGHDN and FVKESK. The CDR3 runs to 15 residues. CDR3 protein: CASSQGIYGYNEQFF. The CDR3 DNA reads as TGTGCCAGCAGCCAAGGGATCTACGGATACAATGAGCAGTTCTTC.

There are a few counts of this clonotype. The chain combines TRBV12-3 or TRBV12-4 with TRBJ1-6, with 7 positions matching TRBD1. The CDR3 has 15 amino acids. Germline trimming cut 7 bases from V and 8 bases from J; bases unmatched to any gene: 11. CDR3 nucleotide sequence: TGTGCCAGCACCACAGGGGCGGGAAGCCATTCACCCCTCCACTTT. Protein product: CASTTGAGSHSPLHF.